This T cell receptor (beta chain) is drawn from a study of T cells in Graves' hyperthyroidism and ophthalmopathy. In its sample, this clonotype was seen many times. There were TCR beta CDR3 regions amplified from RNA transcripts. First-round RT-PCR with HTBI primers amplified the TCR CDR3 region. A single record per CDR3 protein comes from TCRdb applying MiXCR to the multiplex PCR reads. The sample yields fewer than 350,000 distinct CDR3 sequences, 13% to 15% seen once. With 3 bases clipped from V and 10 bases from J, the junction kept 9 bases outside the gene matches. Germline loops: CDR1 LNHNV, CDR2 YYDKDF (reference sequence). CDR3 length: 14 residues.

Sequencing used blood. This chain connects TRBV15 to TRBJ1-2; 9 nucleotides align to TRBD1. The clonotype was recovered from a woman aged 50 to 65 with Graves' hyperthyroidism that later progressed to Graves' ophthalmopathy. This chain's CDR3 is CATSRETGGLLYTF. CDR3 DNA: TGTGCCACCAGCAGGGAGACAGGGGGGCTTCTCTACACCTTC. Drawing the rest from reference TRBV15 and TRBJ1-2, the complete variable domain is DAMVIQNPRYQVTQFGKPVTLSCSQTLNHNVMYWYQQKSSQAPKLLFHYYDKDFNNEADTPDNFQSRRPNTSFCFLDIRSPGLGDTAMYLCATSRETGGLLYTFGSGTRLTVV.